This TCR beta chain was recorded in a study of OX40 agonist ivuxolimab in advanced cancers. Study-level information: Patients were 65% to 85% male with ages roughly 20 to 80, mean 60. Study-wide points: The expanded peripheral T cells' antigen specificity was not determined. Near-lowest levels of clonal expansion characterized partial responders at 0.1-3.0 mg/kg. In CD8+ T cells, expanded clones were on average more numerous than in CD4+.

The CDR3 length is 15 residues. Germline lookup yields CDR1 SGHTA and CDR2 FQGNSA. V trimming: 1 base; J trimming: 2 bases; junction bases outside the gene matches: 1. For this clone: Its antigen is unknown.

Only in-frame clones appear in the TCRdb table, and some are missing; sequencing was by immunoSEQ multiplex PCR. The data show 60,000 or so clones, roughly 90% seen once. The sample consisted of CD4+ or CD8+ T cells sorted from blood, taken in a trial of the OX40 agonist ivuxolimab. The TCR sequence derives from an adult with an advanced solid tumor such as melanoma, head and neck, liver or kidney cancer. This chain connects TRBV7-2 to TRBJ2-3; 9 bases are shared with TRBD2. The CDR3 spells CASSLGLAATDTQYF. DNA of the CDR3: TGTGCCAGCAGCTTAGGACTAGCGGCCACAGATACGCAGTATTTT.